This TCR beta chain emerged from a study of cytomegalovirus exposure and HLA in healthy donors. PCR used 60 Vbeta primers and 13 Jbeta primers. Sequencing used immunoSEQ multiplex PCR; TCRdb keeps in-frame clones, though not all of them. The sample carries under 150,000 clones, 70% to 85% recorded once. This CDR3 has 18 amino acids. Looked up from germline, CDR1 is LGHNA and CDR2 is YSLEER. V was pared by 4 bases and J by 10 bases, with 28 bases between. The rearrangement uses TRBV4-3 and TRBJ1-4; possible D gene TRBD1, 5 bases. This sequence originates from a boy between 2 and 15 years old in good health and CMV-seronegative. Sequenced input: PBMCs. The CDR3 DNA is TGCGCCAGCAGCCGTATACCGGGACCCGGGAGGGACTTTGGAAAACTGTTTTTT. This encodes CASSRIPGPGRDFGKLFF.